This T cell receptor beta chain was captured by sequencing in a study of blood T cell repertoires in COVID-19. Whole-study context: Some COVID-19 samples were acute and others convalescent; all came from the United States, Italy and Spain. In each case, the material was cDNA or gDNA derived from T cells, B-cell-depleted T cells, or PBMCs.

The table came from immunoSEQ multiplex PCR; TCRdb's copy has only in-frame clones and leaves some out. The data contain tens of thousands of clones, roughly 89% of them singletons. The source is a woman aged 60-70 years with COVID-19, enrolled during active disease. The source material was peripheral blood.

DNA of the CDR3: TGTGCCAGCAGTGAAGCAGAGAGGTCCTACGAGCAGTACTTC. Translation: CASSEAERSYEQYF. The gene calls are TRBV6-1 and TRBJ2-7; D is unresolved. V lost 0 bases and J 1 base, leaving 7 bases between the germline ends. Germline CDR1 is MNHNS and CDR2 is SASEGT. The CDR3 is 14 residues long.